These T cell receptor beta chains were read from a single sample in a study of cytomegalovirus exposure and HLA in healthy donors. Sequencing used immunoSEQ multiplex PCR; TCRdb keeps in-frame clones, though not all of them. The top ten clones hold over 8.5% of a sample with some 140,000 clones, over 75% of them seen once. The sample was PBMCs. These receptors were collected from a woman aged 45-60 years in good health and CMV-seropositive. Each CDR3 is given without its conserved first and last residue.

TRBV11-3	ASSFTSGHYNEQF
TRBV7-6	ASSSWDRDHYEQY
TRBV2	ASGRGGNSYEQY
TRBV7-3	ASSSLAEETQY
TRBV28	ASSFWGRSSYEQY
TRBV5-4	ASSSRNNQETQY
TRBV27	ASSTRNQPQH
TRBV28	ASLILAGGGTQY
TRBV7-2	ASSPLTSGGFYEQY
TRBV11-2	ASSSPGAGVHEQF